The 12 T cell receptor beta chains listed next were all sequenced from one sample in a study of Ad26.COV2.S vaccination and SARS-CoV-2 variants. Treatment in this sample: around 19 received Ad26.COV2.S at low or high dose, single or two shots; about 5 received placebo; per-sample allocation not given. The investigators took samples on day 63 after the first vaccine or placebo injection. Repertoires were generated with immunoSEQ multiplex PCR, while TCRdb's copy carries only in-frame clones and drops some. This sample has 360,000 or so clones, with more than 75% found just once. The sequenced sample was peripheral blood, obtained in a trial of Ad26.COV2.S vaccine versus placebo. These receptors were taken from a person between 18 and 65 years old who received the Ad26.COV2.S COVID-19 vaccine or a placebo.

The gene calls are TRBV7-9 and TRBJ2-5; TRBD1 aligns across 9 bases. Germline assignment: CDR1 SEHNR and CDR2 FQNEAQ (reference sequence). V lost 1 base to trimming and J lost 0 bases; unmatched junction nucleotides: 6. CDR3 length: 17 amino acids. The CDR3 sequence is CASSLGLRTGDQETQYF. In nucleotides, the CDR3 is TGTGCCAGCAGCTTAGGGCTCCGGACAGGGGACCAAGAGACCCAGTACTTC.

The CDR3 loop is CASSDRTENIQYF. CDR3 DNA: TGTGCCAGCAGTGACAGGACAGAAAACATTCAGTACTTC. The chain links TRBV6-1 to TRBJ2-4, with a possible D match to TRBD1 (6 bases). Trimming removed 3 bases from V and 5 bases from J, with 8 bases in between. Germline CDR1 reads MNHNS; CDR2 reads SASEGT. This CDR3 is 13 amino acids long.

The chain links TRBV6-2 or TRBV6-3 to TRBJ1-5; D gene unclear. The V gene's germline CDR1 is MNHEY and CDR2 SVGEGT. Trimming removed 0 bases from V and 4 bases from J, with 16 bases in between. CDR3 length: 17 amino acids. Here the CDR3 DNA reads TGTGCCAGCAGTTACTCGAGAGTTGTAATGGCTAATCAGCCCCAGCATTTT. Protein sequence: CASSYSRVVMANQPQHF.

The gene calls are TRBV19 and TRBJ1-2; D unclear. This CDR3 has 15 residues. The V end was cut by 3 bases, the J end by 4 bases, with 15 bases between. Germline CDR1 is LNHDA and CDR2 is SQIVND (reference sequence). The CDR3 sequence: CASSMDGSSAYGYTF. The CDR3 nucleotides read TGTGCCAGTAGTATGGACGGGAGCTCGGCCTATGGCTACACCTTC.

This chain connects TRBV9 to TRBJ2-1; 11 bases align to TRBD1. Germline CDR1 is SGDLS and CDR2 is YYNGEE. Trimming cost V 4 bases and J 8 bases; bases outside gene matches: 5. This CDR3 region has 14 residues. The CDR3 reads CASSPRTGGDEQFF. CDR3 bases: TGTGCCAGCAGCCCGCGGACAGGGGGCGATGAGCAGTTCTTC.

CDR3 sequence: CASSWDRGTDTQYF. For the CDR3, the DNA is TGCGCCAGCAGCTGGGACAGGGGCACAGATACGCAGTATTTT. V is TRBV5-1 and J is TRBJ2-3, with 9 bases aligning to TRBD1. The junction had 0 bases not matched to a gene; V was cut back by 3 bases and J by 1 base. Germline CDR1 and CDR2: SGHRS and YFSETQ. The CDR3 is 14 amino acids.

The rearrangement joins TRBV3-1 (or the pseudogene TRBV3-2) to TRBJ2-3; D is unclear. Trimming removed 4 bases at V and 4 bases at J, with 6 bases between. CDR3 length equals 12 residues. Germline V CDR1 and CDR2: LGHDT, YNNKEL (reference sequence). This CDR3 is CASSLSADTQYF. In DNA, the CDR3 is TGTGCCAGCAGCCTCAGTGCAGATACGCAGTATTTT.

The rearrangement joins TRBV5-1 to TRBJ2-1, with 14 bases matching TRBD2. V gave up 3 bases and J gave up 8 bases; unmatched junction bases: 13. Per germline, CDR1 SGHRS and CDR2 YFSETQ. The CDR3 consists of 18 residues. The CDR3 loop is CASSYLTSGGEVEDEQFF. DNA of the CDR3: TGCGCCAGCAGCTACCTGACTAGCGGGGGGGAGGTAGAGGATGAGCAGTTCTTC.

This clone has just a few counts. The chain uses TRBV5-1 and TRBJ1-2; a possible D gene is TRBD1 (6 bases). Germline V gene data show CDR1 as SGHRS and CDR2 as YFSETQ. This CDR3 comprises 15 residues. Trimming removed 0 bases from V and 6 bases from J, with 15 bases in between. CDR3 nucleotides: TGCGCCAGCAGCTTGGATGGGCCAGGGGTTGATGGCTACACCTTC. The encoded protein is CASSLDGPGVDGYTF.

The chain carries TRBV7-9 and TRBJ2-2; weak D call: TRBD1 (5 bases). Germline-derived CDR1 and CDR2 are SEHNR and FQNEAQ (reference sequence). This CDR3 contains 11 residues. V lost 5 bases, J lost 10 bases, and 8 bases lay in between. The DNA of the CDR3 is TGTGCCAGCAGCCCCAGGGTGGAGCTGTTTTTT. The encoded protein is CASSPRVELFF.

This clone occurred a few times. The CDR3 DNA reads as TGTGCCAGCAGCTTAGGACCCGATTCACCCCTCCACTTT. Translating gives CASSLGPDSPLHF. The chain uses TRBV7-9 and TRBJ1-6; D is unresolved. This CDR3 comprises 13 residues. Germline-derived CDR1 and CDR2 are SEHNR and FQNEAQ (reference sequence). Trimming left V 1 base short and J 8 bases short, with 6 bases between.

V and J are TRBV18 and TRBJ1-2, with D possibly being TRBD1 (6 bases). This CDR3 has 12 residues. V was cut by 2 bases and J by 8 bases, with 9 bases left in between. The germline gives CDR1 KGHSH, CDR2 LQKENI. The CDR3 is CASSPNRDGYTF. CDR3 in DNA: TGTGCCAGCTCACCAAACAGGGACGGCTACACCTTC. The full variable domain, completed using reference TRBV18 and TRBJ1-2, is NAGVMQNPRHLVRRRGQEARLRCSPMKGHSHVYWYRQLPEEGLKFMVYLQKENIIDESGMPKERFSAEFPKEGPSILRIQQVVRGDSAAYFCASSPNRDGYTFGSGTRLTVV.